These 5 T cell receptor beta chains came from one sample sequenced in a study of STAT3 mutations in large granular lymphocyte leukemia. The study's findings and limits: In T-cell large granular lymphocyte leukemia, about half of patients showed multiple immunodominant subclonotypes.

Here immunoSEQ multiplex PCR was the method, and the copy in TCRdb shows in-frame clones only, minus some. The data show approximately 43,000 clones, 80% to 85% seen once. These receptors lack a known antigen. Sequencing input: PBMCs. Receptor source: a human donor with T large granular lymphocyte leukemia. Some clones in this sample may be carry-over from other donors' samples.

V gene TRBV19 combines with J gene TRBJ2-1, with unresolved D. With 4 bases removed from V and 2 bases from J, the gap between germline ends came to 12 bases. The CDR3 consists of 15 residues. Per the germline V gene, CDR1 is LNHDA and CDR2 is SQIVND (reference sequence). The chain's CDR3 is CASSTASRAYNEQFF. The CDR3 DNA follows: TGTGCCAGTAGTACCGCCTCCCGCGCCTACAATGAGCAGTTCTTC.

The chain links TRBV28 to TRBJ2-7, with TRBD2 identical over 9 bases. After removal of 6 bases from V and 4 bases from J, the junction contained 10 bases not matched to a gene. CDR1 is MDHEN and CDR2 is SYDVKM in the germline V gene. This CDR3 has 15 residues. The CDR3, as DNA: TGTGCCAGCAGATTGGCTAGCGGGAAAGCATACGAGCAGTACTTC. It specifies CASRLASGKAYEQYF.

This sequence joins TRBV4-1 and TRBJ1-2, with 8 bases aligning to TRBD1. The J segment lost 6 bases and the V segment lost 0 bases, leaving 12 bases of the junction unmatched. The CDR3 has 17 residues. The germline V gene encodes CDR1 MGHRA and CDR2 YSYEKL. The CDR3 sequence is CASSQEKPGQARHGYTF. DNA of the CDR3: TGCGCCAGCAGCCAAGAAAAACCGGGACAGGCCCGCCATGGCTACACCTTC.

This clone was seen a single time. The rearrangement joins TRBV5-1 to TRBJ1-3, with D hard to call. Trimming removed 5 bases at V and 2 bases at J, with 8 bases between. CDR3 size: 13 residues. Germline V gene data show CDR1 as SGHRS and CDR2 as YFSETQ. The CDR3 is CASRTDAGNTIYF. As DNA, the CDR3 is TGCGCCAGCAGAACAGACGCTGGAAACACCATATATTTT.

The J gene is TRBJ2-1, the V gene TRBV9; a weak D match, TRBD1 (5 bases). The CDR3 extends over 14 amino acids. The V gene's germline CDR1 is SGDLS and CDR2 YYNGEE. The germline V and J ends were trimmed by 0 bases and 5 bases, with 9 bases remaining between them. CDR3 loop: CASSVEGWDNEQFF. CDR3 in DNA: TGTGCCAGCAGCGTAGAGGGGTGGGACAATGAGCAGTTCTTC.